In its sample, the clone carrying this TCR beta chain was seen once. The antigen remains unidentified. This sample was taken from a study of circulating and synovial CD4+ cells in juvenile arthritis. Study conclusions and caveats: Bulk blood CD4 repertoires were more diverse than these. Compared with bulk blood, circulating pathogenic-like lymphocytes shared substantially more CDR3 sequences with synovial T cells.

CDR3 length equals 14 residues. V lost 0 bases to trimming and J lost 2 bases, with 7 bases between them. Germline CDR1 is KGHSH and CDR2 is LQKENI. Sequencing was performed with immunoSEQ multiplex PCR; in TCRdb, only in-frame clones are kept and a portion is missing. Of approximately 36,000 clones listed, approximately 94% are singletons. The sequenced material came from CD4+ T cells from blood. This chain connects TRBV18 to TRBJ1-1; D call uncertain. The TCR originated in a human donor with juvenile idiopathic arthritis. The CDR3 DNA reads as TGTGCCAGCTCACCACCGTCAGTTAACACTGAAGCTTTCTTT. Encoded protein: CASSPPSVNTEAFF.